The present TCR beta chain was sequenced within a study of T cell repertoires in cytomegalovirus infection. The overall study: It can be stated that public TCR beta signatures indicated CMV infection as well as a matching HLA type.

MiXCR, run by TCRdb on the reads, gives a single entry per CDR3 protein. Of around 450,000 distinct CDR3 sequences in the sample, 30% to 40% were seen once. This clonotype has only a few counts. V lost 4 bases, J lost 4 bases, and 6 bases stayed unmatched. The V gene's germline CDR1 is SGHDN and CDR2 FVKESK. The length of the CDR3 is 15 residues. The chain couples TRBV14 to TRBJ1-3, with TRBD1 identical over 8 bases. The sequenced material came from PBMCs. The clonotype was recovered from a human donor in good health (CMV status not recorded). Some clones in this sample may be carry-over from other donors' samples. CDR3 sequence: CASSPDRGSGNTIYF. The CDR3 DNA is TGTGCCAGCAGCCCCGACAGGGGATCAGGAAACACCATATATTTT.